The rows below give T cell receptor beta chains drawn from one sample of a study of cytomegalovirus exposure and HLA in healthy donors. Data came from immunoSEQ multiplex PCR; TCRdb stores just in-frame clones and leaves some out. The sample shows fewer than 250,000 clones, over 80% of them seen only once. The sample consisted of PBMCs. Receptor source: a woman in her twenties or thirties in good health and CMV-seropositive. CDR3s include the opening cysteine and the closing phenylalanine or tryptophan. Each record gives: D gene, V gene, clone size, J gene, CDR3 protein, CDR3 DNA. A D gene is named only where the DNA matches it firmly. Only some rows state a clone size, as once, few, many or a class for expanded clones.

D gene: .; V gene: TRBV18; clone size: few; J gene: TRBJ2-2; CDR3 protein: CASSPGDFTGELFF; CDR3 DNA: TGTGCCAGCTCACCAGGGGATTTCACCGGGGAGCTGTTTTTT
D gene: .; V gene: TRBV28; clone size: .; J gene: TRBJ2-3; CDR3 protein: CASSLGGYLTDTQYF; CDR3 DNA: TGTGCCAGCAGTTTAGGCGGATATCTCACAGATACGCAGTATTTT
D gene: .; V gene: TRBV28; clone size: .; J gene: TRBJ1-4; CDR3 protein: CASTTKKGSNEKLFF; CDR3 DNA: TGTGCCAGCACCACGAAGAAAGGTTCTAATGAAAAACTGTTTTTT
D gene: .; V gene: TRBV7-8; clone size: .; J gene: TRBJ2-7; CDR3 protein: CASSSYRDGGYEQYF; CDR3 DNA: TGTGCCAGCAGCTCCTACCGGGACGGTGGCTACGAGCAGTACTTC
D gene: TRBD2; V gene: TRBV29-1; clone size: .; J gene: TRBJ2-4; CDR3 protein: CSVRGGAKNIQYF; CDR3 DNA: TGCAGCGTCCGCGGGGGAGCCAAAAACATTCAGTACTTC
D gene: .; V gene: TRBV30; clone size: .; J gene: TRBJ1-2; CDR3 protein: CAWSLGPGGYTF; CDR3 DNA: TGTGCCTGGAGTCTCGGGCCGGGTGGCTACACCTTC
D gene: .; V gene: TRBV4-2; clone size: .; J gene: TRBJ1-4; CDR3 protein: CASSHPQAGRFEKLFF; CDR3 DNA: TGTGCCAGCAGCCACCCCCAGGCAGGCAGATTTGAAAAACTGTTTTTT
D gene: .; V gene: TRBV6-1; clone size: .; J gene: TRBJ2-1; CDR3 protein: CASSEKVSSTHPGRNEQFF; CDR3 DNA: TGTGCCAGCAGTGAAAAAGTAAGTTCGACCCATCCTGGGCGCAATGAGCAGTTCTTC
D gene: TRBD1; V gene: TRBV5-1; clone size: .; J gene: TRBJ2-7; CDR3 protein: CASSFRDSSSYEQYF; CDR3 DNA: TGCGCCAGCAGCTTCCGGGACAGCAGCTCCTACGAGCAGTACTTC
D gene: .; V gene: TRBV30; clone size: once; J gene: TRBJ2-2; CDR3 protein: CALQDPGYGELFF; CDR3 DNA: TGTGCCCTCCAGGACCCGGGCTACGGGGAGCTGTTTTTT
D gene: TRBD1; V gene: TRBV30; clone size: .; J gene: TRBJ2-5; CDR3 protein: CAWTTGVIRETQYF; CDR3 DNA: TGTGCCTGGACCACAGGGGTTATCCGAGAGACCCAGTACTTC
D gene: .; V gene: TRBV25-1; clone size: many; J gene: TRBJ1-1; CDR3 protein: CASSERSPAEMNTEAFF; CDR3 DNA: TGTGCCAGCAGTGAGCGATCCCCGGCAGAGATGAACACTGAAGCTTTCTTT
D gene: TRBD1; V gene: TRBV5-4; clone size: .; J gene: TRBJ1-2; CDR3 protein: CASSLVGTGALYGYTF; CDR3 DNA: TGTGCCAGCAGCTTGGTGGGGACAGGGGCCCTCTATGGCTACACCTTC
D gene: .; V gene: TRBV4-2; clone size: .; J gene: TRBJ2-2; CDR3 protein: CASSYRGYTGELFF; CDR3 DNA: TGTGCCAGCAGTTATAGGGGGTACACCGGGGAGCTGTTTTTT
D gene: .; V gene: TRBV27; clone size: .; J gene: TRBJ1-1; CDR3 protein: CASSLLPGRTEAFF; CDR3 DNA: TGTGCCAGCAGTTTATTGCCAGGGCGCACTGAAGCTTTCTTT
D gene: .; V gene: TRBV6-1; clone size: .; J gene: TRBJ1-5; CDR3 protein: CATRGGDNQPQHF; CDR3 DNA: TGTGCCACCCGGGGGGGAGACAATCAGCCCCAGCATTTT
D gene: .; V gene: TRBV2; clone size: .; J gene: TRBJ1-1; CDR3 protein: CANRNVWGQNTEAFF; CDR3 DNA: TGTGCCAACCGGAACGTCTGGGGACAGAACACTGAAGCTTTCTTT
D gene: TRBD2; V gene: TRBV14; clone size: .; J gene: TRBJ2-7; CDR3 protein: CASSQGLAGVDSYEQYF; CDR3 DNA: TGTGCCAGCAGCCAGGGACTAGCGGGAGTAGACTCCTACGAGCAGTACTTC
D gene: TRBD2; V gene: TRBV7-8; clone size: .; J gene: TRBJ2-7; CDR3 protein: CASSETGTSVYEQYF; CDR3 DNA: TGTGCCAGCAGCGAGACCGGGACTAGCGTCTACGAGCAGTACTTC
D gene: .; V gene: TRBV2; clone size: .; J gene: TRBJ2-2; CDR3 protein: CASSRDGAANTGELFF; CDR3 DNA: TGTGCCAGCAGTCGGGACGGCGCCGCGAACACCGGGGAGCTGTTTTTT
D gene: TRBD2; V gene: TRBV4-2; clone size: .; J gene: TRBJ2-1; CDR3 protein: CASSQDRDGTNNEQFF; CDR3 DNA: TGTGCCAGCAGCCAAGATAGAGACGGGACTAACAATGAGCAGTTCTTC
D gene: TRBD1; V gene: TRBV6-5; clone size: .; J gene: TRBJ2-5; CDR3 protein: CASSSIGTGLVETQYF; CDR3 DNA: TGTGCCAGCAGTTCGATCGGGACAGGGCTCGTGGAGACCCAGTACTTC
D gene: .; V gene: TRBV9; clone size: .; J gene: TRBJ1-1; CDR3 protein: CASSVRGGVTEAFF; CDR3 DNA: TGTGCCAGCAGCGTCAGGGGAGGAGTCACTGAAGCTTTCTTT
D gene: .; V gene: TRBV27; clone size: .; J gene: TRBJ1-2; CDR3 protein: CASSFTGASLSGYTF; CDR3 DNA: TGTGCCAGCAGTTTTACCGGGGCCAGCCTTAGCGGCTACACCTTC
D gene: .; V gene: TRBV29-1; clone size: .; J gene: TRBJ2-3; CDR3 protein: CSALAHREVVTDTQYF; CDR3 DNA: TGCAGCGCACTCGCTCACAGGGAGGTGGTGACAGATACGCAGTATTTT
D gene: .; V gene: TRBV28; clone size: .; J gene: TRBJ2-1; CDR3 protein: CASSFRLGGHEQFF; CDR3 DNA: TGTGCCAGCAGTTTCCGGCTTGGGGGCCATGAGCAGTTCTTC
D gene: .; V gene: TRBV5-1; clone size: .; J gene: TRBJ1-4; CDR3 protein: CASSPRDRQSEKLFF; CDR3 DNA: TGCGCCAGCAGCCCACGGGACCGGCAGAGTGAAAAACTGTTTTTT
D gene: TRBD2; V gene: TRBV30; clone size: .; J gene: TRBJ2-3; CDR3 protein: CAWSALAGDTQYF; CDR3 DNA: TGTGCCTGGAGTGCCCTAGCGGGAGATACGCAGTATTTT
D gene: .; V gene: TRBV5-4; clone size: .; J gene: TRBJ1-3; CDR3 protein: CASSLGGAGNTIYF; CDR3 DNA: TGTGCCAGCAGCTTGGGGGGGGCTGGAAACACCATATATTTT
D gene: .; V gene: TRBV18; clone size: .; J gene: TRBJ2-3; CDR3 protein: CASSPAKGSGTDTQYF; CDR3 DNA: TGTGCCAGCTCACCGGCTAAGGGCTCGGGCACAGATACGCAGTATTTT
D gene: .; V gene: TRBV30; clone size: .; J gene: TRBJ1-4; CDR3 protein: CAWSVRLQGPGAELFF; CDR3 DNA: TGTGCCTGGAGTGTACGGCTTCAGGGCCCCGGGGCGGAACTGTTTTTT
D gene: .; V gene: TRBV11-3; clone size: .; J gene: TRBJ1-5; CDR3 protein: CASSFPRWSNQPQHF; CDR3 DNA: TGTGCCAGCAGCTTCCCGAGGTGGAGCAATCAGCCCCAGCATTTT
D gene: TRBD1; V gene: TRBV10-3; clone size: .; J gene: TRBJ2-5; CDR3 protein: CAISGTGEETQYF; CDR3 DNA: TGTGCCATCAGCGGGACAGGGGAAGAGACCCAGTACTTC
D gene: .; V gene: TRBV29-1; clone size: .; J gene: TRBJ2-3; CDR3 protein: CSVALTRTPDGTQYF; CDR3 DNA: TGCAGCGTCGCTCTGACTCGCACCCCTGACGGTACGCAGTATTTT
D gene: .; V gene: TRBV10-3; clone size: .; J gene: TRBJ2-2; CDR3 protein: CAINQGGNGELFF; CDR3 DNA: TGTGCCATCAACCAGGGTGGTAACGGGGAGCTGTTTTTT
D gene: .; V gene: TRBV6-1; clone size: .; J gene: TRBJ2-4; CDR3 protein: CASSERLAGIQYF; CDR3 DNA: TGTGCCAGCAGTGAACGTTTAGCTGGCATTCAGTACTTC
D gene: .; V gene: TRBV5-1; clone size: .; J gene: TRBJ1-2; CDR3 protein: CASSLGPGLDYGYTF; CDR3 DNA: TGCGCCAGCAGCTTGGGGCCGGGGTTGGACTATGGCTACACCTTC
D gene: .; V gene: TRBV6-1; clone size: .; J gene: TRBJ2-2; CDR3 protein: CASSEGANTGELFF; CDR3 DNA: TGTGCCAGCAGTGAAGGCGCTAACACCGGGGAGCTGTTTTTT
D gene: .; V gene: TRBV27; clone size: .; J gene: TRBJ2-7; CDR3 protein: CASSPEARGPYEQYF; CDR3 DNA: TGTGCCAGCAGTCCCGAGGCGCGGGGCCCCTACGAGCAGTACTTC
D gene: .; V gene: TRBV19; clone size: .; J gene: TRBJ1-3; CDR3 protein: CASTLDSSVFSGNTIYF; CDR3 DNA: TGTGCCAGTACCCTGGACTCTTCGGTGTTCTCTGGAAACACCATATATTTT
D gene: TRBD1; V gene: TRBV7-2; clone size: .; J gene: TRBJ2-7; CDR3 protein: CASSPRTGGYEQYF; CDR3 DNA: TGTGCCAGCAGCCCAAGGACAGGGGGCTACGAGCAGTACTTC
D gene: TRBD2; V gene: TRBV27; clone size: .; J gene: TRBJ2-1; CDR3 protein: CASSSSGLAGVDEQFF; CDR3 DNA: TGTGCCAGCAGTTCCTCCGGACTAGCGGGAGTCGATGAGCAGTTCTTC
D gene: .; V gene: TRBV25-1; clone size: .; J gene: TRBJ1-1; CDR3 protein: CASSELGVDSTEAFF; CDR3 DNA: TGTGCCAGCAGTGAATTGGGAGTCGACAGCACTGAAGCTTTCTTT
D gene: .; V gene: TRBV30; clone size: .; J gene: TRBJ1-2; CDR3 protein: CAWSRVGTSSYGYTF; CDR3 DNA: TGTGCCTGGAGCCGGGTCGGGACCTCAAGCTATGGCTACACCTTC
D gene: TRBD1; V gene: TRBV27; clone size: .; J gene: TRBJ1-5; CDR3 protein: CASSLSGQGQHF; CDR3 DNA: TGTGCCAGCAGTTTATCGGGACAGGGGCAGCATTTT
D gene: .; V gene: TRBV2; clone size: .; J gene: TRBJ2-1; CDR3 protein: CASKATGLHYNEQFF; CDR3 DNA: TGTGCCAGCAAGGCTACGGGACTTCATTACAATGAGCAGTTCTTC
D gene: TRBD1; V gene: TRBV15; clone size: .; J gene: TRBJ2-7; CDR3 protein: CATSRNRGLAYEQYF; CDR3 DNA: TGTGCCACCAGCAGAAACAGGGGATTGGCCTACGAGCAGTACTTC
D gene: TRBD2; V gene: TRBV25-1; clone size: .; J gene: TRBJ2-3; CDR3 protein: CASVGIAGSDTQYF; CDR3 DNA: TGTGCCAGCGTCGGAATAGCGGGATCGGATACGCAGTATTTT
D gene: .; V gene: TRBV2; clone size: few; J gene: TRBJ1-2; CDR3 protein: CASSEGSPNYGYTF; CDR3 DNA: TGTGCCAGCAGTGAAGGGTCCCCCAACTATGGCTACACCTTC
D gene: TRBD1; V gene: TRBV29-1; clone size: .; J gene: TRBJ2-2; CDR3 protein: CSVRTGSSGELFF; CDR3 DNA: TGCAGCGTGAGGACAGGGTCCTCGGGGGAGCTGTTTTTT
D gene: .; V gene: TRBV19; clone size: .; J gene: TRBJ2-7; CDR3 protein: CASSTGLDSYEQYF; CDR3 DNA: TGTGCCAGTAGCACAGGGCTCGACTCCTACGAGCAGTACTTC
D gene: .; V gene: TRBV14; clone size: .; J gene: TRBJ2-7; CDR3 protein: CASSQASYEQYF; CDR3 DNA: TGTGCCAGCAGCCAAGCTTCCTACGAGCAGTACTTC